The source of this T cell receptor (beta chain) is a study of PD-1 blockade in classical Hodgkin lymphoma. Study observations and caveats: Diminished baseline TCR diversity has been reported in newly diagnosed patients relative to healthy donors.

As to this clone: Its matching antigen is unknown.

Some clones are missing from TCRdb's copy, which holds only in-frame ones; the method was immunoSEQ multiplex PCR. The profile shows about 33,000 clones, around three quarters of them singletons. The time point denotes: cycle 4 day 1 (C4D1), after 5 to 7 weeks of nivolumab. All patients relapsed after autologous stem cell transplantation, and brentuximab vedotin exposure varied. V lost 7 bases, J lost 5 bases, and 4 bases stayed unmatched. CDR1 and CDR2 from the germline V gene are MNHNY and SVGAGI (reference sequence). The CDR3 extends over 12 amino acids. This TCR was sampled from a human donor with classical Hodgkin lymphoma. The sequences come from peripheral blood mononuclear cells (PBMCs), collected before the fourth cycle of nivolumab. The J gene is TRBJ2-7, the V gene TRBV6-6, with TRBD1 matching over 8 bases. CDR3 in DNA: TGTGCCAGCAAGACAGGGGCCAACGAGCAGTACTTC. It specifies CASKTGANEQYF.